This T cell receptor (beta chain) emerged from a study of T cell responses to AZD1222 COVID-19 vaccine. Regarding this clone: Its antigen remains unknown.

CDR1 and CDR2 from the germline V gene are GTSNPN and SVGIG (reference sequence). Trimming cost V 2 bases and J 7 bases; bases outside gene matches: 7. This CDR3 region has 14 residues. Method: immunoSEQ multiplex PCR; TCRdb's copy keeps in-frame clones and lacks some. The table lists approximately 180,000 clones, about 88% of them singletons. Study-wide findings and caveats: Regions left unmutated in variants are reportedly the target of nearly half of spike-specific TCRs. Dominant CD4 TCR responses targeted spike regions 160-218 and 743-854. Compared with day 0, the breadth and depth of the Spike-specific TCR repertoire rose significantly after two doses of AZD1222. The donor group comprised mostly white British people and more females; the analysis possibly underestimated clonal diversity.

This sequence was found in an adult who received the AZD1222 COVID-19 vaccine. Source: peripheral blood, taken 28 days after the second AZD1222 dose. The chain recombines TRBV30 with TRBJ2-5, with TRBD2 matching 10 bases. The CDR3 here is CAWSPLAGATTQYF. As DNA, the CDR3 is TGTGCCTGGAGTCCCCTAGCGGGGGCAACGACCCAGTACTTC.